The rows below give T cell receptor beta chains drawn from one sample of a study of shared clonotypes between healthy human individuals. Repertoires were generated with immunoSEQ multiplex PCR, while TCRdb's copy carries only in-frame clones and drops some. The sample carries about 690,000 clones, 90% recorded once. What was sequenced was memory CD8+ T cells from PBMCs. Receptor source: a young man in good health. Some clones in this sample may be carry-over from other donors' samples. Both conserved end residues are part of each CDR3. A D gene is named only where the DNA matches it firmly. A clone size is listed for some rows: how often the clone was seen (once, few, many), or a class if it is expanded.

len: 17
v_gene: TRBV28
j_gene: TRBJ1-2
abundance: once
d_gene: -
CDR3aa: CASSLNKPPAEKDGYTF
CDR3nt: TGTGCCAGCAGTTTGAACAAGCCCCCCGCAGAGAAGGACGGCTACACCTTC

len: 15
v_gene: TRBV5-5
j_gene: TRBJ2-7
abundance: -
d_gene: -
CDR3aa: CASSLASTAGYEQYF
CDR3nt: TGTGCCAGCAGCTTGGCCTCGACGGCTGGCTACGAGCAGTACTTC

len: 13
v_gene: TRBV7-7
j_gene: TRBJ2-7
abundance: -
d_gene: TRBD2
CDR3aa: CASSLGLAAEQYF
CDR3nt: TGTGCCAGCAGCTTAGGACTAGCAGCCGAGCAGTACTTC

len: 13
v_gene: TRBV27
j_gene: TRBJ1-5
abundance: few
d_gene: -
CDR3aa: CATYYPGHQPQHF
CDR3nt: TGTGCCACCTATTATCCGGGACATCAGCCCCAGCATTTT

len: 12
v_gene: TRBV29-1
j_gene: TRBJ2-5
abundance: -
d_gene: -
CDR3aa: CSVDPPERTQYF
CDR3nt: TGCAGCGTTGATCCCCCGGAAAGGACCCAGTACTTC

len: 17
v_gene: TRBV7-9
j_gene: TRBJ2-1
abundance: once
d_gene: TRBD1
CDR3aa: CASSPDISRDRSHEQFF
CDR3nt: TGTGCCAGCAGCCCCGATATTTCCCGGGACAGGTCCCATGAGCAGTTCTTC

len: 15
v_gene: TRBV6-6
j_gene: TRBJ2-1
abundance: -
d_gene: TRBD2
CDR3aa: CASSYAGGPVNEQFF
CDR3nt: TGTGCCAGCAGTTACGCGGGAGGGCCGGTGAATGAGCAGTTCTTC

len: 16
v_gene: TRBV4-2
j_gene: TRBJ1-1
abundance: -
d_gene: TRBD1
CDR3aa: CASSQVTGATNTEAFF
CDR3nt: TGTGCCAGCAGCCAAGTAACAGGGGCAACGAACACTGAAGCTTTCTTT

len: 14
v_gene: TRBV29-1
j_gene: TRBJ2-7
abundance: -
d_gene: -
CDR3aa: CSVLPTAGNYEQYF
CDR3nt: TGCAGCGTCCTCCCCACCGCAGGGAACTACGAGCAGTACTTC

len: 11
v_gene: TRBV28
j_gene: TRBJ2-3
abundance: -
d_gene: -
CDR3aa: CASRGSDTQYF
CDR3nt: TGTGCCAGCAGAGGGTCAGATACGCAGTATTTT

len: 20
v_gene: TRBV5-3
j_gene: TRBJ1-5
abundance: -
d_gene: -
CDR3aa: CARSLPYRGSGTPLGQPQHF
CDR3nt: TGTGCCAGAAGCCTCCCGTACCGGGGCTCAGGTACCCCCTTGGGTCAGCCCCAGCATTTT

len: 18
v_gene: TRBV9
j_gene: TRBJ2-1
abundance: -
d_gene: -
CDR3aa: CASSIGSDRDIYYNEQFF
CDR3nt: TGTGCCAGCAGTATTGGCTCCGACCGGGACATTTACTACAATGAGCAGTTCTTC

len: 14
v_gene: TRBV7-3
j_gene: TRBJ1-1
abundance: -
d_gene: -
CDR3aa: CASSYKTDNTEAFF
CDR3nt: TGTGCCAGCAGCTACAAGACAGACAACACTGAAGCTTTCTTT

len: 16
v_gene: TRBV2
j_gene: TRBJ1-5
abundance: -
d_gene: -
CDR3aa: CASSDWGESLNQPQHF
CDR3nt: TGTGCCAGCAGTGATTGGGGGGAAAGCCTCAATCAGCCCCAGCATTTT

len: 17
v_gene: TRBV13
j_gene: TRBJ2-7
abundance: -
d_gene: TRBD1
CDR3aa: CASSRRDGTGPSYEQYF
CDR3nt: TGTGCCAGCAGCAGGCGGGATGGGACAGGACCCTCCTACGAGCAGTACTTC

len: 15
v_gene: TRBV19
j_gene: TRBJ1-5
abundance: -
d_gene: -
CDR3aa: CASSPREYSNQPQHF
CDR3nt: TGTGCCAGTAGTCCGAGGGAGTATAGCAATCAGCCCCAGCATTTT

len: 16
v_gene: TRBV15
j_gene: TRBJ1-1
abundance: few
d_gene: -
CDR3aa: CATSRVLNPANTEAFF
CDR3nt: TGTGCCACCAGCAGAGTTCTTAACCCAGCGAACACTGAAGCTTTCTTT

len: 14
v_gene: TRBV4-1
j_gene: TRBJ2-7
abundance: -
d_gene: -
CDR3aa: CASSQGRASDEQYF
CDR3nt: TGCGCCAGCAGCCAAGGGCGGGCAAGCGACGAGCAGTACTTC

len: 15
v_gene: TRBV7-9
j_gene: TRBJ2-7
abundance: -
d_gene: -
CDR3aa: CASSLRGGVVYEQYF
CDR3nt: TGTGCCAGCAGCTTAAGGGGGGGAGTTGTCTACGAGCAGTACTTC

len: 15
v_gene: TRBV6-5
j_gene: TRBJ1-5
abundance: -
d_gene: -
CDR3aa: CASQPYRVGNQPQHF
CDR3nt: TGTGCCAGCCAGCCATACAGGGTTGGCAATCAGCCCCAGCATTTT

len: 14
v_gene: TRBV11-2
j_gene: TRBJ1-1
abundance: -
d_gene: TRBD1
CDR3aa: CASRRTGGFTEAFF
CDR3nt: TGTGCCAGCAGACGTACAGGGGGCTTCACTGAAGCTTTCTTT

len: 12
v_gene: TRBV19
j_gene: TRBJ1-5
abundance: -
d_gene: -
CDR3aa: CASSILNQPQHF
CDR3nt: TGTGCCAGTAGTATCCTCAATCAGCCCCAGCATTTT

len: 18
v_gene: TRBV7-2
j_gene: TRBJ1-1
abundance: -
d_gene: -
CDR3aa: CASSLAWDVWGKGTEAFF
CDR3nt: TGTGCCAGCAGCTTAGCTTGGGATGTCTGGGGAAAGGGCACTGAAGCTTTCTTT

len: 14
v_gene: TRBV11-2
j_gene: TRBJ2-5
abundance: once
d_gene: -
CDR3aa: CASSLGPGPKTQYF
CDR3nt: TGTGCCAGCAGCTTAGGCCCAGGGCCGAAGACCCAGTACTTC

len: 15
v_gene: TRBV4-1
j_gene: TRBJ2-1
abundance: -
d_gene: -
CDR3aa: CASSQVLKEYNEQFF
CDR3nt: TGCGCCAGCAGCCAAGTTCTTAAGGAGTACAATGAGCAGTTCTTC

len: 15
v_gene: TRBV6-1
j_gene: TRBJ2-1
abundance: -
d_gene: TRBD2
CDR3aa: CASSAIGGDVNEQFF
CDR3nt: TGTGCCAGCAGTGCGATCGGGGGGGACGTCAATGAGCAGTTCTTC

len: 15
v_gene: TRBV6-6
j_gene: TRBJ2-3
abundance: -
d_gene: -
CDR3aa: CASSYTWTKWDTQYF
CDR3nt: TGTGCCAGCAGTTACACGTGGACGAAGTGGGATACGCAGTATTTT

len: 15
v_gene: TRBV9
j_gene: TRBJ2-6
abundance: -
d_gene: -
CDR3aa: CASSVRFSGANVLTF
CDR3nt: TGTGCCAGCAGCGTGAGATTCTCTGGGGCCAACGTCCTGACTTTC

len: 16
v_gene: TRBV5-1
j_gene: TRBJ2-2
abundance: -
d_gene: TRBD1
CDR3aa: CASSGRTGANTGELFF
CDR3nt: TGCGCCAGCAGCGGACGGACAGGCGCGAACACCGGGGAGCTGTTTTTT

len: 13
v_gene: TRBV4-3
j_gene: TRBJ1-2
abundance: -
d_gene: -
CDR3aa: CASSQGRRRGYTF
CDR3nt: TGCGCCAGCAGCCAAGGGAGGCGGAGGGGCTACACCTTC

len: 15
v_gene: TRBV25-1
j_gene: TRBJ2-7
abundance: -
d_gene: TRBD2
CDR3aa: CASSEGLAGNYEQYF
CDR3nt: TGTGCCAGCAGTGAAGGTCTAGCGGGGAACTACGAGCAGTACTTC

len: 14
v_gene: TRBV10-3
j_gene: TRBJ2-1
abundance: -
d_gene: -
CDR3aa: CAISDLTENNEQFF
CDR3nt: TGTGCCATCAGTGATTTGACAGAGAACAATGAGCAGTTCTTC

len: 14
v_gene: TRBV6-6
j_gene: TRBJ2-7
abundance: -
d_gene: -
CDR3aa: CASSPGPSSYEQYF
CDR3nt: TGTGCCAGCAGCCCCGGGCCGAGCTCCTACGAGCAGTACTTC

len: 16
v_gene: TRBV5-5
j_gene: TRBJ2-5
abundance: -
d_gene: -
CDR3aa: CASSSQRQLSPQTQYF
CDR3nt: TGTGCCAGCAGCTCTCAACGACAGCTTAGCCCCCAGACCCAGTACTTC

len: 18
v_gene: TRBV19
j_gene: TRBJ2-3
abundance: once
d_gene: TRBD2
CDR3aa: CASSMGLAGGPIADTQYF
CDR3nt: TGTGCCAGTAGTATGGGACTAGCGGGAGGGCCAATAGCAGATACGCAGTATTTT

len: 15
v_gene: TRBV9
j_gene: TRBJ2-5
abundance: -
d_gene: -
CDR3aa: CASSVVPQGWETQYF
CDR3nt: TGTGCCAGCAGCGTAGTTCCCCAAGGTTGGGAGACCCAGTACTTC

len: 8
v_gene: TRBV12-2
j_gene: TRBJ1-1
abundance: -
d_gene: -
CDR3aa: CASRSRAW
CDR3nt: TGTGCAAGTCGCTCCCGAGCGTGG

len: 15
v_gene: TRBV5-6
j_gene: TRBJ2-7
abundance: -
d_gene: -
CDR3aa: CASSLGRTEPYEQYF
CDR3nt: TGTGCCAGCAGCTTAGGCCGGACAGAGCCCTACGAGCAGTACTTC

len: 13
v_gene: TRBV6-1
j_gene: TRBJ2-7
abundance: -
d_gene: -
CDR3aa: CASSEGRYYEQYF
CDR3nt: TGTGCCAGCAGTGAAGGAAGGTACTACGAGCAGTACTTC

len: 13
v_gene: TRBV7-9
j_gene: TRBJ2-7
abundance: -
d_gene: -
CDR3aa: CASSPGLPYEQYF
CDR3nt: TGTGCCAGCAGCCCCGGACTACCCTACGAGCAGTACTTC

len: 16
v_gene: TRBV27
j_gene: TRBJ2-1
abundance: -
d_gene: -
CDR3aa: CASSLIGAGAYNEQFF
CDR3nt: TGTGCCAGCAGTTTAATAGGGGCAGGGGCCTACAATGAGCAGTTCTTC

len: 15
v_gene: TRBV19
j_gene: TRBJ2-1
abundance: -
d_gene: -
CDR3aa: CASSVQGLLTPEQFF
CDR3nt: TGTGCCAGTAGTGTCCAGGGTCTTTTGACACCTGAGCAGTTCTTC

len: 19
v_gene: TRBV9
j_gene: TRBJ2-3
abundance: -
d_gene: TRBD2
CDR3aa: CASSVARTSGRAVTDTQYF
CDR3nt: TGTGCCAGCAGCGTAGCCCGGACTAGCGGGAGGGCCGTCACAGATACGCAGTATTTT

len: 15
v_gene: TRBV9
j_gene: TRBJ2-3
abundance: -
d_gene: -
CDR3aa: CASSPRRLDGDTQYF
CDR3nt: TGTGCCAGCAGCCCCAGACGGCTCGACGGCGATACGCAGTATTTT

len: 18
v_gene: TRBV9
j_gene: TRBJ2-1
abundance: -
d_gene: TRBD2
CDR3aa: CASSVAPWGAGTYNEQFF
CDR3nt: TGTGCCAGCAGCGTAGCCCCCTGGGGAGCGGGAACCTACAATGAGCAGTTCTTC

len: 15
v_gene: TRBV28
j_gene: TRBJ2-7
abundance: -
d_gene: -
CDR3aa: CASSYPAGAGYEQYF
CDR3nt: TGTGCCAGCAGTTATCCCGCTGGGGCTGGGTACGAGCAGTACTTC

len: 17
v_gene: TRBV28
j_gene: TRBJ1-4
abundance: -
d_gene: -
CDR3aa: CASSFALPGGRDEKLFF
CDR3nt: TGTGCCAGCAGTTTTGCCCTGCCCGGGGGGCGCGATGAAAAACTGTTTTTT

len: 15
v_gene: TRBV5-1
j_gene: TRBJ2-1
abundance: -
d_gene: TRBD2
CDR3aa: CASSGGLAAYNEQFF
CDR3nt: TGCGCCAGCAGCGGGGGACTAGCGGCTTACAATGAGCAGTTCTTC

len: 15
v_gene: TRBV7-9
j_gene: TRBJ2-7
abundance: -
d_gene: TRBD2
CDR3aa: CASSLGREGVGEQYF
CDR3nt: TGTGCCAGCAGCTTAGGGCGGGAGGGCGTTGGCGAGCAGTACTTC

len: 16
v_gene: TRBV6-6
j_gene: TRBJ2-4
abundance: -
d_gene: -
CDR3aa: CASSLLAGTAKNIQYF
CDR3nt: TGTGCCAGCAGTTTATTAGCCGGGACAGCCAAAAACATTCAGTACTTC

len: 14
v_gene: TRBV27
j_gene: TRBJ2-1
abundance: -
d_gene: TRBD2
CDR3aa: CASSVLAGGGEQFF
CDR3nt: TGTGCCAGCAGTGTGCTAGCGGGAGGAGGTGAGCAGTTCTTC

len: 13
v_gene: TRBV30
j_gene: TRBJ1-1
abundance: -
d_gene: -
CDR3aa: CAISRAMNTEAFF
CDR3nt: TGTGCCATCAGTCGGGCGATGAACACTGAAGCTTTCTTT

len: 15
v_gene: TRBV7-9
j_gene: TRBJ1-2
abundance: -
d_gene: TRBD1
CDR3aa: CASSLGVDREVGYTF
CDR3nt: TGTGCCAGCAGCTTAGGTGTGGACAGGGAGGTTGGCTACACCTTC